This T cell receptor (beta chain) was captured by sequencing in a study of blood T cell repertoires in COVID-19. As for the study in general: The United States, Italy and Spain provided the acute and convalescent COVID-19 samples. The cDNA or gDNA used as material had been derived from T cells, B-cell-depleted T cells, or PBMCs.

In the study's own analysis: The authors estimated nucleated cell counts from reference gene primer amplification. Using immunoSEQ multiplex PCR, the repertoire was profiled, and TCRdb retains in-frame clones only, with some absent. V and J calls and clone size are copied from that table; D and trimming were computed from the DNA. The sample shows over 110,000 clones, over 70% of them seen only once. The CDR3 sequence is 13 residues long. Germline V gives CDR1 MNHEY, CDR2 SVGAGI. V gave up 4 bases and J gave up 4 bases, with 10 bases separating them. Material for sequencing was peripheral blood. The V and J genes are TRBV6-5 and TRBJ1-2; a weak D match, TRBD1 (5 bases). This TCR was recovered from an older woman with acute or convalescent COVID-19. This chain's CDR3 is CASSSTRAYGYTF. For the CDR3, the DNA is TGTGCCAGCAGTTCTACCAGGGCCTATGGCTACACCTTC.